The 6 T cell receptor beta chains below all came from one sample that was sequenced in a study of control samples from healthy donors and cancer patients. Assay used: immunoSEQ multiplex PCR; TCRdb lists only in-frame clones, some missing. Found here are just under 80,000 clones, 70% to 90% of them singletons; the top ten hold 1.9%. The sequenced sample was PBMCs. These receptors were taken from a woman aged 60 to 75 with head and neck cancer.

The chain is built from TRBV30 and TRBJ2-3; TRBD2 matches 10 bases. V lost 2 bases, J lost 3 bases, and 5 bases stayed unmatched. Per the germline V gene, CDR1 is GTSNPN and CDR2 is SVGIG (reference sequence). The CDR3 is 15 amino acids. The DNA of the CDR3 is TGTGCCTGGAGTCCGGTAGCGGGAGGAACAGATACGCAGTATTTT. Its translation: CAWSPVAGGTDTQYF.

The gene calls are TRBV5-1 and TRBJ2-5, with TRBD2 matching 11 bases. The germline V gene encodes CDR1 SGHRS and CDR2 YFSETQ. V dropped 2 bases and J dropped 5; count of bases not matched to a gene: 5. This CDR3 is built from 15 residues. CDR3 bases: TGCGCCAGCAGCTTTAGCGGGAGGGCCGAGGAGACCCAGTACTTC. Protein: CASSFSGRAEETQYF.

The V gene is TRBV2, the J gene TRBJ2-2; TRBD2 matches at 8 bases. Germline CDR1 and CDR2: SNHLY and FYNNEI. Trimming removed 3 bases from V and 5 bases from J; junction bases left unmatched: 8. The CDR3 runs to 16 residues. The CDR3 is CASSDLAGMGTGELFF. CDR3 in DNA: TGTGCCAGCAGTGACCTAGCGGGCATGGGTACCGGGGAGCTGTTTTTT. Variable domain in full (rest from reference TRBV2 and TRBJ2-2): EPEVTQTPSHQVTQMGQEVILRCVPISNHLYFYWYRQILGQKVEFLVSFYNNEISEKSEIFDDQFSVERPDGSNFTLKIRSTKLEDSAMYFCASSDLAGMGTGELFFGEGSRLTVL.

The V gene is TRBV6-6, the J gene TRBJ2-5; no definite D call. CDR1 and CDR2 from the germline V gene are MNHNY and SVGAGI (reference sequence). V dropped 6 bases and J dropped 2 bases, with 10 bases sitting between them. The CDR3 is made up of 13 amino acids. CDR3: CASSLTVQETQYF. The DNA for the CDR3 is TGTGCCAGCAGCCTGACGGTACAAGAGACCCAGTACTTC.

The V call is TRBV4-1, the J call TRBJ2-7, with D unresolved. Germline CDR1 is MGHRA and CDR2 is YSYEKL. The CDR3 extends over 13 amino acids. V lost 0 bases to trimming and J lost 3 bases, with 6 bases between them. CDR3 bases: TGCGCCAGCAGCCAAGAGCAAAACTACGAGCAGTACTTC. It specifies CASSQEQNYEQYF.

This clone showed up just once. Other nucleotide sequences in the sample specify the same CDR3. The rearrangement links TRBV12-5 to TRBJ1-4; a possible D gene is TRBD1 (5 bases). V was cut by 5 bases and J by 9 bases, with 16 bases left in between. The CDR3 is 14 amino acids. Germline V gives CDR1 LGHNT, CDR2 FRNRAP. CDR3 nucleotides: TGTGCTAGTGGTCCCCTTGGGACCCAGCAAAAACTGTTTTTT. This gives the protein CASGPLGTQQKLFF.